These 7 T cell receptor beta chains were sequenced from one sample in a study of blood T cell repertoires in COVID-19. Profiling relied on immunoSEQ multiplex PCR, and the TCRdb table lists in-frame clones only, not all of them. The sample lists about 30,000 clones; around 83% were seen once. Sequenced material: peripheral blood. The source is a human donor in a cohort sampled during active COVID-19.

The CDR3 DNA reads as TGCGCCAGCAGTGAGACAGCTCAAGAGACCCAGTACTTC. Translation gives CASSETAQETQYF. The J gene is TRBJ2-5, the V gene TRBV10-1; no clear D gene. V lost 2 bases and J 2 bases, leaving 6 bases between the germline ends. CDR3 length equals 13 residues. The V gene's germline CDR1 is WNHNN and CDR2 SYGVQD (reference sequence).

This sequence joins TRBV4-1 and TRBJ2-1; TRBD1 aligns across 9 bases. The V segment lost 0 bases and the J segment 5 bases; nucleotides outside the gene matches: 5. CDR3 length: 16 amino acids. Germline V gives CDR1 MGHRA, CDR2 YSYEKL. The CDR3 nucleotides are TGCGCCAGCAGCCAAGACGGGACAGGGCGGCACAATGAGCAGTTCTTC. As protein: CASSQDGTGRHNEQFF.

The chain is built from TRBV13 and TRBJ2-7; 9 bases align to TRBD2. This CDR3 is built from 15 residues. V lost 3 bases, J lost 0 bases, and 3 bases stayed unmatched. Germline CDR1 and CDR2: PRHDT and FYEKMQ (reference sequence). CDR3 in DNA: TGTGCCAGCAGCTTTCGCGGGGGGGCCTCCTACGAGCAGTACTTC. It translates to CASSFRGGASYEQYF.

V usage is TRBV5-1 and J usage is TRBJ2-3; D gene uncertain. There are 13 residues in the CDR3. The V gene's germline CDR1 is SGHRS and CDR2 YFSETQ. V was cut by 0 bases and J by 4 bases, with 6 bases left in between. The CDR3 reads CASSLGAPDTQYF. The CDR3 DNA reads TGCGCCAGCAGCTTGGGGGCCCCAGATACGCAGTATTTT.

The chain's CDR3 is CASSFKGGTEAFF. DNA for the CDR3: TGTGCCAGCAGCTTTAAAGGGGGCACTGAAGCTTTCTTT. The chain has TRBV5-4 and TRBJ1-1, with D tentatively TRBD1 (6 bases). CDR3 length equals 13 residues. CDR1 is SGHNT and CDR2 is YYREEE in the germline V gene (reference sequence). V gave up 2 bases and J gave up 4 bases, with 9 bases separating them.

This clone showed up just once. The rearrangement joins TRBV7-2 to TRBJ1-5, with D perhaps TRBD1 (6 bases). From germline, CDR1 is SGHTA and CDR2 FQGNSA. This CDR3 is built from 14 residues. With 5 bases removed from V and 3 bases from J, the gap between germline ends came to 11 bases. The CDR3 nucleotides are TGTGCCAGCAGCGAACAGGGCCCCAATCAGCCCCAGCATTTT. Protein product: CASSEQGPNQPQHF.

The chain employs TRBV28 and TRBJ2-1, with 9 bases that match TRBD2. Losses at the gene ends were 5 bases for V and 0 bases for J; bases not matched to a gene: 5. CDR3 length: 16 residues. Germline V lookup: CDR1 MDHEN, CDR2 SYDVKM. In DNA form, the CDR3 reads TGTGCCAGCAGTAGCGGGGGGCTTAGCTCCTACAATGAGCAGTTCTTC. The encoded protein is CASSSGGLSSYNEQFF. Full variable domain (missing parts from reference TRBV28 and TRBJ2-1): DVKVTQSSRYLVKRTGEKVFLECVQDMDHENMFWYRQDPGLGLRLIYFSYDVKMKEKGDIPEGYSVSREKKERFSLILESASTNQTSMYLCASSSGGLSSYNEQFFGPGTRLTVL.